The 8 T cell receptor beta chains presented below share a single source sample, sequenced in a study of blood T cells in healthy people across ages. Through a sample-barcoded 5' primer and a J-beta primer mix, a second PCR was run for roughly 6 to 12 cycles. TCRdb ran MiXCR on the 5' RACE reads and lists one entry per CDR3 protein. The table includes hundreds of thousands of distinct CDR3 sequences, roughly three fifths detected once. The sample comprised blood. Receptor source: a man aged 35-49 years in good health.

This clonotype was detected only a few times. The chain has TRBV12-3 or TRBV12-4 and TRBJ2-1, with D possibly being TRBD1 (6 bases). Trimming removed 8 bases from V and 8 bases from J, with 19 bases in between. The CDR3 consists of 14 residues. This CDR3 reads CASAAQGRIHEQFF. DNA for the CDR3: TGTGCCAGCGCGGCACAGGGCCGAATCCATGAGCAGTTCTTC.

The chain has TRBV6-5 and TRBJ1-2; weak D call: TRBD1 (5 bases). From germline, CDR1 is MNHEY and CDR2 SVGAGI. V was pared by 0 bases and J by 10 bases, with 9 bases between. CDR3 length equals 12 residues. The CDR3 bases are TGTGCCAGCAGTTACTCGATAGGGGACTACACCTTC. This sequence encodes CASSYSIGDYTF.

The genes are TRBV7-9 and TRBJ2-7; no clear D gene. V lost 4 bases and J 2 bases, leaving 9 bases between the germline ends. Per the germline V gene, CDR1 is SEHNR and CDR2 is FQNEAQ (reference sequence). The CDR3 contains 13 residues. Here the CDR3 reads CASSSMYTYEQYF. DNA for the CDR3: TGTGCCAGCAGCTCAATGTACACCTACGAGCAGTACTTC.

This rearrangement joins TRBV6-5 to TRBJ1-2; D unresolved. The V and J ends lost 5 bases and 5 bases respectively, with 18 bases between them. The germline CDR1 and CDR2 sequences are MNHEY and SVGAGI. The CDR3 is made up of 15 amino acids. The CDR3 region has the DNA TGTGCCAGCAGTCGGACTACTGGAGATGCTTATGGCTACACCTTC. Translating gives CASSRTTGDAYGYTF.

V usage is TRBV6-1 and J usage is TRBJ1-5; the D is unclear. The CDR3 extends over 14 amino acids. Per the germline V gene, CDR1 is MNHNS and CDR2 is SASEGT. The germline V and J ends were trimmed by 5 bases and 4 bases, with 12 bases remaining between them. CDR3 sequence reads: CASSLDGKNQPQHF. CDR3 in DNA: TGTGCCAGCAGTCTAGACGGGAAAAATCAGCCCCAGCATTTT.

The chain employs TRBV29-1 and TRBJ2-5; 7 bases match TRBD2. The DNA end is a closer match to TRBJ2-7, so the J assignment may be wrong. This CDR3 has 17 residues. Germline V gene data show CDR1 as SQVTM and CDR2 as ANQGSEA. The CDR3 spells CSVHHREVHSLSYEQYF. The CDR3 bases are TGCAGCGTTCACCACCGGGAGGTCCACTCGCTCTCCTACGAGCAGTACTTC.

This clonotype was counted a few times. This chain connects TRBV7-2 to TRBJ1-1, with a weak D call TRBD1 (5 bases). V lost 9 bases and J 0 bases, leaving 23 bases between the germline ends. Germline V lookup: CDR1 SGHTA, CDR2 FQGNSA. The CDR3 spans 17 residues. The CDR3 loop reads CASTTTRAGPMNTEAFF. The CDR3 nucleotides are TGTGCCAGTACAACAACCAGGGCCGGGCCGATGAACACTGAAGCTTTCTTT.

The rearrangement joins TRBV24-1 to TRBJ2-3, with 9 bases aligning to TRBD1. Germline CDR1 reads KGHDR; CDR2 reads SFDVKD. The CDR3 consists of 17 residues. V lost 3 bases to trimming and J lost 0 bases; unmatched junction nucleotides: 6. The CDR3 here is CATSDMGDRDSTDTQYF. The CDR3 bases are TGTGCCACCAGTGATATGGGGGACAGGGATAGCACAGATACGCAGTATTTT.